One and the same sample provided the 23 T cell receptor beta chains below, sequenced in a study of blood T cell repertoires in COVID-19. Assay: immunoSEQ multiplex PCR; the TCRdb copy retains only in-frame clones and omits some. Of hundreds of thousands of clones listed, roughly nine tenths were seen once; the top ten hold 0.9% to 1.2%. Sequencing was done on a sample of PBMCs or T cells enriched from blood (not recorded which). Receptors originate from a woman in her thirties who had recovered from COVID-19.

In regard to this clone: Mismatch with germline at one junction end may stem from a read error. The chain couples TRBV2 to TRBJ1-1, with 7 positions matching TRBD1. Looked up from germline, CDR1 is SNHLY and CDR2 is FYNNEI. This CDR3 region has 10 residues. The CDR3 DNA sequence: TGCGCCCAGGGGGACACTGAAGCTTTCTTT. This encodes CAQGDTEAFF.

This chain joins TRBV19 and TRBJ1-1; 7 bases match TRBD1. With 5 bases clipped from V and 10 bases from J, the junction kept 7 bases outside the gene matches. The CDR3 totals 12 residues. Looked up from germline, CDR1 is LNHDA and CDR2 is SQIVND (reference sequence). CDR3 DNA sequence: TGTGCCAGTAGTCCAGACAGGGTTGGAGCTTTCTTT. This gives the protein CASSPDRVGAFF.

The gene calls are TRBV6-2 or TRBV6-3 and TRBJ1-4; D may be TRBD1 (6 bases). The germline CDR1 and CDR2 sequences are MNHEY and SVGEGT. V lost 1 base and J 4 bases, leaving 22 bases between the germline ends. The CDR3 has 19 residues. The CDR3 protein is CASSYLDAFGQTLNEKLFF. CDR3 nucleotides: TGTGCCAGCAGTTACTTGGACGCCTTCGGACAGACGCTTAATGAAAAACTGTTTTTT.

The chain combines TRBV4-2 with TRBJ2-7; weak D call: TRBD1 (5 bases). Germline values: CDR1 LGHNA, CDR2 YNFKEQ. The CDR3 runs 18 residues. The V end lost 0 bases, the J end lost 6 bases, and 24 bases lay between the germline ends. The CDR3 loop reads CASSQEIQGLAMASEQYF. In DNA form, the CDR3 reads TGTGCCAGCAGCCAAGAGATCCAGGGCTTAGCCATGGCGTCCGAGCAGTACTTC.

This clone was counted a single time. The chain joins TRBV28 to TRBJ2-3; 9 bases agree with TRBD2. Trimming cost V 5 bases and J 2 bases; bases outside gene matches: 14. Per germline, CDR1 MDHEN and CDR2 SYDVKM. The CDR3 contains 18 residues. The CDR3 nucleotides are TGTGCCAGCAGTCCCACCCCTGGTAGCGGGGGTCACACAGATACGCAGTATTTT. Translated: CASSPTPGSGGHTDTQYF.

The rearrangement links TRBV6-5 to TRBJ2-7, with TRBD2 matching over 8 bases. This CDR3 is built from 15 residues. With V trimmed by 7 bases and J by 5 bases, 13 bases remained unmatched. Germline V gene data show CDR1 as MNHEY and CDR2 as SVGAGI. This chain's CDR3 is CASTLRGGNTNEQYF. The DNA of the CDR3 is TGTGCCAGCACCCTCCGGGGGGGTAATACGAACGAGCAGTACTTC.

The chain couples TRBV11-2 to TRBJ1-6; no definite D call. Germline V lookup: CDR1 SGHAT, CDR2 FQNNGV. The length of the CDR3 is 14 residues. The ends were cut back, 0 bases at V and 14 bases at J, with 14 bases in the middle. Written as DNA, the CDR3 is TGTGCCAGCAGCTTAGAAGAGGGTAGGTCTGCCCTCCACTTT. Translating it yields CASSLEEGRSALHF.

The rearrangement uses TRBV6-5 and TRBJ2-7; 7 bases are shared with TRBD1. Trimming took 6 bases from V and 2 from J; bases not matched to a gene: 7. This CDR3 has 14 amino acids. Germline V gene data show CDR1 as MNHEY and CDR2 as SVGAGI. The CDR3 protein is CASRSGTVAYEQYF. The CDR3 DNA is TGTGCCAGCAGGTCCGGGACAGTCGCCTACGAGCAGTACTTC.

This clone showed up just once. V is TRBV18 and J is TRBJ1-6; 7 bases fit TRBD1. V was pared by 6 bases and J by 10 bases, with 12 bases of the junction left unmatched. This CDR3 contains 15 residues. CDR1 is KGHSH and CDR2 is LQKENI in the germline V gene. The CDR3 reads CASSQDRGRRSPLHF. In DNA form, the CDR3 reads TGTGCCAGCTCCCAGGATAGGGGGCGCCGATCACCCCTCCACTTT.

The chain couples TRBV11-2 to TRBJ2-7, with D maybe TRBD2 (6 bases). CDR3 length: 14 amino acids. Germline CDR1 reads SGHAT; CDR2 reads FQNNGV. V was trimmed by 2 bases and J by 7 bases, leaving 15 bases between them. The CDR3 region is CASSLRDLRGEQYF. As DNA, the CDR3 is TGTGCCAGCAGCTTAAGGGACTTAAGGGGAGAGCAGTACTTC.

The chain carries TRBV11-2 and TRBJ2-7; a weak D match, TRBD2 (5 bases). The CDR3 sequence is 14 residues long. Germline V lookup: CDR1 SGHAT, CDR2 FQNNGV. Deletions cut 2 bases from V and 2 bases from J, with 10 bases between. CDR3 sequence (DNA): TGTGCCAGCAGCTTAAACCCCGGGGCCTACGAGCAGTACTTC. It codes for CASSLNPGAYEQYF.

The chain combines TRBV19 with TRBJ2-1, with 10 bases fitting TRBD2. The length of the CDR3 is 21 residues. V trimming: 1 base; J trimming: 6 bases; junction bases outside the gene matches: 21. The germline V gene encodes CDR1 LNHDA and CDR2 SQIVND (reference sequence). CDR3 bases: TGTGCCAGTAGTATAGGTAGAGCGGGGGGGCCTAAGCTGTGGCAACGCAATGAGCAGTTCTTC. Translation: CASSIGRAGGPKLWQRNEQFF.

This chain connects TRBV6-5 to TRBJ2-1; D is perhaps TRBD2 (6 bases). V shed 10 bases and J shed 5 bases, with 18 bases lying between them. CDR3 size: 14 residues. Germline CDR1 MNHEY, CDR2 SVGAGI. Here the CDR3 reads CATHGGRSHNEQFF. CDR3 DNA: TGTGCCACTCATGGGGGGAGGTCCCACAATGAGCAGTTCTTC.

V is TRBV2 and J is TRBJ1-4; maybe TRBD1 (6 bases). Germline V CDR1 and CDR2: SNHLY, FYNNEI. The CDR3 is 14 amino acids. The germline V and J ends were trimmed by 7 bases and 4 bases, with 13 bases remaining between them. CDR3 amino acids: CASMRQAYNEKLFF. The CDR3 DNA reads TGTGCCAGCATGAGACAGGCTTATAATGAAAAACTGTTTTTT.

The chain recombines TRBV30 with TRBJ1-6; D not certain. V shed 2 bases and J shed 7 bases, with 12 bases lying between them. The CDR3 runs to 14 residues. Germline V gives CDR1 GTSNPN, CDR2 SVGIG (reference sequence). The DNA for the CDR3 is TGTGCCTGGAGTAGATTGGCGGGGAATTCACCCCTCCACTTT. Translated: CAWSRLAGNSPLHF.

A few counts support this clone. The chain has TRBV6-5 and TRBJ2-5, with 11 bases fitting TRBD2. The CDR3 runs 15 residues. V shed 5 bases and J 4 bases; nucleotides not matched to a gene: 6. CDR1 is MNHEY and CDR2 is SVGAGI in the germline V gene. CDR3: CASSRLAGSGETQYF. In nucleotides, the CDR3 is TGTGCCAGCAGTCGACTAGCGGGGTCGGGAGAGACCCAGTACTTC.

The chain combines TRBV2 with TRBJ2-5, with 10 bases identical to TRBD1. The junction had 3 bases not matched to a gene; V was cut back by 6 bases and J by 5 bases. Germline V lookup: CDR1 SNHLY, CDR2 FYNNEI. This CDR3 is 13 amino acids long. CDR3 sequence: CASRTGGLETQYF. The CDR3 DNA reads TGTGCCAGCAGGACAGGGGGCTTGGAGACCCAGTACTTC.

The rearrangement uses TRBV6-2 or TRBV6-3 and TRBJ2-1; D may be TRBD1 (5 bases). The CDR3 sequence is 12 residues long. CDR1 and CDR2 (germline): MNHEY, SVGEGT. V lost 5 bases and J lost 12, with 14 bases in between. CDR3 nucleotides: TGTGCCAGCAGTGACATTCCTCAGGGGCAGTTCTTC. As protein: CASSDIPQGQFF.

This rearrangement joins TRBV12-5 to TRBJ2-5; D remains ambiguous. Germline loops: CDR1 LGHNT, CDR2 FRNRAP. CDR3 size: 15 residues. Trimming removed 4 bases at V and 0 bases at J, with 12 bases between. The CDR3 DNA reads TGTGCTAGTGGTTCGGAGTCTGGGTACCAAGAGACCCAGTACTTC. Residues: CASGSESGYQETQYF.

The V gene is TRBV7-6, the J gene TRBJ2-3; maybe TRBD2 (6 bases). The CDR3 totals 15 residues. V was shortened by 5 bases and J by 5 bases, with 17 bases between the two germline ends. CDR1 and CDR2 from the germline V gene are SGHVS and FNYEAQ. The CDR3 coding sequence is TGTGCCAGCAGCCGCGTAGGAGGGGCCAAAGATACGCAGTATTTT. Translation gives CASSRVGGAKDTQYF.

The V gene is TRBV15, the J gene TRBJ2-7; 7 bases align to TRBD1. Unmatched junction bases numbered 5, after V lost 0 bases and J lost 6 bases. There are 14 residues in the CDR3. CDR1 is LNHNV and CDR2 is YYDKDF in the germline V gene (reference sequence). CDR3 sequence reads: CATSRDLTGREQYF. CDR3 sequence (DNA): TGTGCCACCAGCAGAGACTTGACAGGGCGCGAGCAGTACTTC.

Here the CDR3 DNA reads TGTGCCAGCAGCCGCCGAGGGAGGGATGAGCAGTTCTTC. Translation: CASSRRGRDEQFF. The gene calls are TRBV12-3 or TRBV12-4 and TRBJ2-1; TRBD2 aligns across 7 bases. J was trimmed by 8 bases and V by 6 bases; bases with no gene match: 7. The CDR3 runs 13 residues.

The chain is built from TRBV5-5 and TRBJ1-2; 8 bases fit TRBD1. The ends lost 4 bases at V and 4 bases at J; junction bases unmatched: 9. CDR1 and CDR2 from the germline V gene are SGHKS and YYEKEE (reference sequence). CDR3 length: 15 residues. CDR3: CASSILQGAGYGYTF. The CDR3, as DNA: TGTGCCAGCAGCATCCTTCAGGGGGCTGGCTATGGCTACACCTTC.